This TCR beta chain was captured in a study of Graves' ophthalmopathy and Graves' hyperthyroidism. Background on the study: Before any treatment was given, at initial diagnosis, peripheral blood was collected.

Germline V gene sequence: CDR1 MNHEY, CDR2 SVGEGT. The V gene lost 5 bases and the J gene lost 7 bases, with 14 bases spanning the gap. The CDR3 is 14 residues long. Points on this clonotype: What it binds is unknown.

PBMCs had their origin in fresh peripheral blood (approximately 10 ml). RNA transcripts were the template, and TCR beta CDR3 regions were amplified from them. A first-round RT-PCR used HTBI primers, followed by a second-round multiplex PCR. TCRdb independently ran MiXCR on the multiplex PCR reads; one entry per CDR3 protein. The data show about 370,000 distinct CDR3 sequences, approximately 20% seen once. Study-wide findings and caveats: Cross-validated, the 13-signature model showed 87.88%/81.08% sensitivity/specificity, and 80%/75% in the test set.

The rearrangement links TRBV6-2 or TRBV6-3 to TRBJ2-2, with D possibly TRBD2 on 6 matching bases. This TCR was sampled from a woman aged 18-29 years with Graves' ophthalmopathy. The sequenced sample was peripheral blood. The CDR3 region has the DNA TGTGCCAGCAGTCCTCGACTAGTGAGCGGGGAGCTGTTTTTT. Translation: CASSPRLVSGELFF.